The entry below gives a single T cell receptor beta chain sequence along with its context. The sample is drawn from a study of blood T cells in healthy people across ages. It was with a sample-barcoded 5' primer and a J-beta primer mix that a second PCR of about 6 to 12 cycles was run. TCRdb re-derived calls from the 5' RACE reads in MiXCR, one entry per CDR3 protein. The sample consists of more than 1,000,000 distinct CDR3 sequences, roughly 24% of them appearing once. These data also featured in a second study, about T cells of mothers and their children.

The sequence was collected from a girl aged 2-10 years in good health. The sample was blood.

CDR3 residues: CASSDRPGMNTEAFF. The CDR3 DNA follows: TGTGCCAGCAGTGATCGGCCAGGGATGAACACTGAAGCTTTCTTT. The chain uses TRBV6-1 and TRBJ1-1, with D possibly TRBD1 on 5 matching bases. Deletions cut 3 bases from V and 0 bases from J, with 11 bases between. Germline loops: CDR1 MNHNS, CDR2 SASEGT. The CDR3 totals 15 residues.